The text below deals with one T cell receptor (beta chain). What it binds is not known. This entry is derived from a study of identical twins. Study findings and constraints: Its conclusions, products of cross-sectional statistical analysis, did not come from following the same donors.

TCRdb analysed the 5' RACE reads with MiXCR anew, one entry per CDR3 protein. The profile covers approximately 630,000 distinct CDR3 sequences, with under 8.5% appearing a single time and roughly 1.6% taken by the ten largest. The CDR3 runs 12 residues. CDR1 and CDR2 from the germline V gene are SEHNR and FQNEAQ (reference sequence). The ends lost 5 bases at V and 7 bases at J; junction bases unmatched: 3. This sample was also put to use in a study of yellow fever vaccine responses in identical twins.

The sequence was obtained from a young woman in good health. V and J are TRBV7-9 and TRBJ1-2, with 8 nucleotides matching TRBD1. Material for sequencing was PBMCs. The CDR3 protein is CASSTGGPGYTF. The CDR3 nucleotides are TGTGCCAGCAGCACAGGGGGACCTGGCTACACCTTC.